This is a list of T cell receptor beta chains from one sample in a study. TCRdb reanalysed the RT-PCR reads using MiXCR and keeps one entry per CDR3 protein. The table includes around 1,300 distinct CDR3 sequences, about a third detected once. Source material: memory CD4+ T cells from salivary gland. Receptors were obtained from a female donor with primary Sjogren's syndrome. The CDR3 runs from the conserved cysteine through the conserved F or W. A D gene is named only where the DNA matches it firmly. Clone size is shown for a subset of rows, as once, few, many or a class of expanded clone.

TRBV6-1	.	TRBJ2-1	15	once	TGTGCCAGCAGTGAAGGCCGGCCAGGAGGCAATGAGCAGTTCTTC	CASSEGRPGGNEQFF
TRBV21-1	.	TRBJ2-5	14	many	TGTGCCAGCAGCAAACCGACCGGCGAGGAGACCCAGTACTTC	CASSKPTGEETQYF
TRBV6-5	.	TRBJ1-5	17	large	TGTGCCAGCAGTTACCGAGCGACAGGTATTAGCAATCAGCCCCAGCATTTT	CASSYRATGISNQPQHF
TRBV4-1	.	TRBJ1-4	15	medium-sized	TGCGCCAGCAGCCACCTAAGATCCCCTAATGAAAAACTGTTTTTT	CASSHLRSPNEKLFF
TRBV2	TRBD2	TRBJ2-4	18	many	TGTGCCAGCAGTGGGGGACTAGCGGGGGGCGTAGCCAAAAACATTCAGTACTTC	CASSGGLAGGVAKNIQYF
TRBV5-1	.	TRBJ2-3	13	.	TGCGCCAGCAGCGACGGGGGCACAGATACGCAGTATTTT	CASSDGGTDTQYF
TRBV20-1	.	TRBJ1-2	15	.	TGCAGTGCTAGAGATGCGGGGGGTATGGACTATGGCTACACCTTC	CSARDAGGMDYGYTF
TRBV5-1	.	TRBJ2-3	16	.	TGCGCCAGCAGGCCGAGGGAGCTAGCTCACACAGATACGCAGTATTTT	CASRPRELAHTDTQYF
TRBV3-1	.	TRBJ2-7	15	medium-sized	TGTGCCAGCAGCCAAGTTGGCGGGTCTGGCTACGAGCAGTACTTC	CASSQVGGSGYEQYF
TRBV20-1	TRBD1	TRBJ1-2	14	.	TGCAGTGCTCCTGCGGGACAGTCGAACTATGGCTACACCTTC	CSAPAGQSNYGYTF